The clone carrying this TCR beta chain occurred a few times. These data are taken from a study of blood T cell repertoires in COVID-19. Study processing details: By means of reference gene primer amplification, nucleated cell counts were estimated. Data came from immunoSEQ multiplex PCR; TCRdb stores just in-frame clones and leaves some out. The V and J calls and the clone size are those of that table, but D and trimming were determined from the DNA. The data contain about 250,000 clones, 80% to 85% of them singletons. The V gene lost 2 bases and the J gene lost 6 bases, with 15 bases spanning the gap. Per germline, CDR1 MNHEY and CDR2 SVGAGI. The CDR3 sequence is 15 residues long.

The chain has TRBV6-5 and TRBJ2-3; TRBD2 might be the D (5 bases). The source of this sequence is a woman aged 40 to 55 who had recovered from COVID-19. Source material: peripheral blood. CDR3 nucleotides: TGTGCCAGCAGTTACCGGGGAACCAATCGGGATACGCAGTATTTT. Translating it yields CASSYRGTNRDTQYF.